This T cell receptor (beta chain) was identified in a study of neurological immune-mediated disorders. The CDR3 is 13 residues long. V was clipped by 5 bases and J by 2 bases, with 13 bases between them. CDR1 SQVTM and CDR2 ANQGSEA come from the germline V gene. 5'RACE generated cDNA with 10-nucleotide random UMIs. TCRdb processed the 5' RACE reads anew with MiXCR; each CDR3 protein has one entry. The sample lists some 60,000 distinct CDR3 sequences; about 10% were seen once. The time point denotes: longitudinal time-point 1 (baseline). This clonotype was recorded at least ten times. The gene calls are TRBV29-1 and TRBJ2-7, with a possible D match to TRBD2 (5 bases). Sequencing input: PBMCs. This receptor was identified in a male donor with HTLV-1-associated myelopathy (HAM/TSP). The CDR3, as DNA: TGCAGCGTTAGGGCGGGCCCGACCTACGAGCAGTACTTC. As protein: CSVRAGPTYEQYF.